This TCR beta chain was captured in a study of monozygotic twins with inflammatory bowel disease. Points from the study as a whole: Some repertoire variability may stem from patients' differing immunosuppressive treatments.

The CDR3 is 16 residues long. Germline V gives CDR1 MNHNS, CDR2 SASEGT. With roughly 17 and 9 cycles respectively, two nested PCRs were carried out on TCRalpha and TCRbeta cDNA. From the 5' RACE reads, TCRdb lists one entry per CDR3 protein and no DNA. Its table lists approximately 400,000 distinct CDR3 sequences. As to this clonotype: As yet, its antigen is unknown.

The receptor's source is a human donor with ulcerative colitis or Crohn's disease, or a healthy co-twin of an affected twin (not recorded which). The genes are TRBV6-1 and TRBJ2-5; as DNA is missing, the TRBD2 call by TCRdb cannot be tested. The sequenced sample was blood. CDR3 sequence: CASSPVGSGRQETQYF.